A single sample is the source of the 28 T cell receptor beta chains below, sequenced in a study of identical twins (dated by TCRdb to 2016 to 2017). Libraries were prepared through 5' RACE. Data came from an Illumina HiSeq 2000. TCRdb took the public reads, trimmed them with fastp at Q25, ran MiXCR for clone calling and kept in-frame beta chains. Identical CDR3 protein sequences are pooled into one entry, listed with their most common genes and DNA. The sample profile shows 1,800,000 or so distinct CDR3 sequences; 25% to 35% of them were found once. The ten largest account for approximately 0.25% of the sample. Specimen: cord blood. These receptors originate from a newborn girl in good health.

This clonotype has a handful of counts. The chain has TRBV4-2 and TRBJ2-7, with D possibly TRBD1 on 5 matching bases. Trimming pared 1 base from V and 2 bases from J, leaving 15 bases between. Germline CDR1 reads LGHNA; CDR2 reads YNFKEQ. This CDR3 has 16 amino acids. The CDR3 bases are TGTGCCAGCAGCCAAGGGGGCCTAAGTGGGGCCTACGAGCAGTACTTC. Its translation is CASSQGGLSGAYEQYF.

The sample holds a few counts of this clonotype. The V call is TRBV10-3, the J call TRBJ2-4; tentative D call: TRBD1 (5 bases). The germline V gene encodes CDR1 ENHRY and CDR2 SYGVKD. This CDR3 region has 16 residues. The V and J ends lost 4 bases and 0 bases respectively, with 13 bases between them. The CDR3 reads CAISGTRGLAKNIQYF. For the CDR3, the DNA is TGTGCCATCAGTGGTACAAGGGGTCTAGCCAAAAACATTCAGTACTTC.

The table lists this clonotype with a few counts. V and J are TRBV28 and TRBJ1-2; D is unclear. This CDR3 is 12 amino acids long. CDR1 MDHEN and CDR2 SYDVKM come from the germline V gene. V gave up 1 base and J gave up 6 bases, with 6 bases separating them. Here the CDR3 DNA reads TGTGCCAGCAGTTTATTATCTGATGGCTACACCTTC. It specifies CASSLLSDGYTF.

The chain joins TRBV12-3 or TRBV12-4 to TRBJ2-6; no clear D gene. Trimming shortened V by 8 bases and J by 0 bases, and 14 bases separated the two germline ends. CDR3 length equals 16 residues. This chain's CDR3 is CASSPIPGSGANVLTF. In DNA form, the CDR3 reads TGTGCCAGCTCTCCGATTCCGGGCTCTGGGGCCAACGTCCTGACTTTC.

This clonotype has more than one count but fewer than ten. V is TRBV6-1 and J is TRBJ1-2, with D possibly being TRBD1 (5 bases). V lost 3 bases and J 1 base, leaving 9 bases between the germline ends. In germline, CDR1 is MNHNS, CDR2 SASEGT. CDR3 length: 14 amino acids. The CDR3 nucleotides read TGTGCCAGCAGTGAGGGACGGTTTAACTATGGCTACACCTTC. Its translation is CASSEGRFNYGYTF.

Concerning this clonotype: The junction does not match germline at one end; this may be a read error. The chain carries TRBV2 and TRBJ1-6, with 7 bases identical to TRBD1. The CDR3 consists of 15 residues. Per germline, CDR1 SNHLY and CDR2 FYNNEI. The CDR3 here is CASRGAGTANSPPHF. DNA of the CDR3: TGTGCCAGCAGGGGGGCCGGGACAGCTAATTCACCCCCCCACTTT.

The CDR3 sequence: CASSFTLQGGRVDYEQYF. In nucleotides, the CDR3 is TGTGCCAGCAGTTTCACTTTACAGGGAGGAAGAGTGGATTACGAGCAGTACTTC. The chain links TRBV12-3 or TRBV12-4 to TRBJ2-7; the D call may be TRBD1 or TRBD2 (6 bases each). The V and J ends lost 3 bases and 4 bases respectively, with 25 bases between them. The CDR3 is 18 amino acids.

Only one count was recorded for this clonotype. The V gene is TRBV20-1, the J gene TRBJ2-1; D may be TRBD2 (6 bases). Germline V CDR1 and CDR2: DFQATT, SNEGSKA (reference sequence). The CDR3 loop spans 15 amino acids. Trimming pared 6 bases from V and 4 bases from J, leaving 19 bases between. CDR3 nucleotide sequence: TGCAGTGCCCAGAGAGGTAGCGGTTCATACAATGAGCAGTTCTTC. It yields the protein CSAQRGSGSYNEQFF.

Only a few counts were recorded for this clonotype. The chain has TRBV14 and TRBJ2-7; TRBD2 matches 8 bases. CDR3 length: 17 amino acids. The J segment lost 1 base and the V segment lost 2 bases, leaving 10 bases of the junction unmatched. In germline, CDR1 is SGHDN, CDR2 FVKESK. Written as DNA, the CDR3 is TGTGCCAGCAGCCAATCCTCTGGGGCGGGAGGTTCCTACGAGCAGTACTTC. Its protein is CASSQSSGAGGSYEQYF.

This clonotype was counted a few times. CDR3 sequence reads: CASRLGQLYNSPLHF. In DNA, the CDR3 is TGTGCCAGCAGACTAGGACAGCTTTATAATTCACCCCTCCACTTT. V is TRBV28 and J is TRBJ1-6, with D possibly TRBD1 on 6 matching bases. The germline gives CDR1 MDHEN, CDR2 SYDVKM. V lost 6 bases and J 4 bases, leaving 13 bases between the germline ends. The CDR3 loop spans 15 amino acids.

This clonotype was seen a handful of times. The V call is TRBV5-1, the J call TRBJ2-7; 9 nucleotides match TRBD2. Trimming took 7 bases from V and 2 from J; bases not matched to a gene: 7. The V gene's germline CDR1 is SGHRS and CDR2 YFSETQ. The CDR3 covers 14 residues. The CDR3 sequence: CASPREREAYEQYF. In nucleotides, the CDR3 is TGCGCCAGCCCTAGAGAGCGGGAGGCCTACGAGCAGTACTTC.

The chain links TRBV5-6 to TRBJ1-6; D call uncertain. V gave up 0 bases and J gave up 10 bases, with 11 bases separating them. Per the germline V gene, CDR1 is SGHDT and CDR2 is YYEEEE. This CDR3 contains 14 residues. CDR3 amino acids: CASSLGVRVSPLHF. DNA of the CDR3: TGTGCCAGCAGCTTGGGGGTCCGAGTGTCACCCCTCCACTTT. Together with reference TRBV5-6 and TRBJ1-6, the CDR3 gives the full variable domain: DAGVTQSPTHLIKTRGQQVTLRCSPKSGHDTVSWYQQALGQGPQFIFQYYEEEERQRGNFPDRFSGHQFPNYSSELNVNALLLGDSALYLCASSLGVRVSPLHFGNGTRLTVT.

The chain recombines TRBV7-2 with TRBJ2-4; weak D call: TRBD2 (6 bases). The J call is doubtful: the DNA matches TRBJ2-7 better. Germline assignment: CDR1 SGHTA and CDR2 FQGNSA. The CDR3 has 14 residues. CDR3 coding DNA: TGTGCCAGCAGCGTTTCACCGGGAGTTACCGAGCAGTACTTC. It translates to CASSVSPGVTEQYF.

This clonotype was picked up a small number of times. The genes are TRBV10-1 and TRBJ1-1, with D uncertain. Trimming cost V 2 bases and J 4 bases, with 8 bases left between them. CDR3 length: 13 amino acids. The V gene's germline CDR1 is WNHNN and CDR2 SYGVQD (reference sequence). The CDR3 loop is CASSERWGTEAFF. CDR3 DNA sequence: TGCGCCAGCAGTGAGAGGTGGGGCACTGAAGCTTTCTTT.

The table lists this clonotype with a few counts. The chain couples TRBV5-1 to TRBJ1-2, with TRBD1 matching over 9 bases. Germline V lookup: CDR1 SGHRS, CDR2 YFSETQ. V was pared by 4 bases and J by 3 bases, with 7 bases of the junction left unmatched. The CDR3 consists of 15 residues. CDR3 residues: CASSTRRTGDYGYTF. The CDR3 coding sequence is TGCGCCAGCAGCACACGCAGGACAGGGGACTATGGCTACACCTTC.

The chain joins TRBV20-1 to TRBJ1-1, with a tentative D call TRBD1 (5 bases). Looked up from germline, CDR1 is DFQATT and CDR2 is SNEGSKA (reference sequence). V lost 5 bases and J 3 bases, leaving 13 bases between the germline ends. The CDR3 is 13 residues long. The chain's CDR3 is CSAPRQIHTEAFF. CDR3 sequence (DNA): TGCAGTGCTCCCCGACAGATTCACACTGAAGCTTTCTTT.

V gene TRBV27 combines with J gene TRBJ2-7, with D perhaps matching TRBD2 (5 bases). There are 17 residues in the CDR3. Trimming cost V 1 base and J 3 bases, with 19 bases left between them. CDR1 is MNHEY and CDR2 is SMNVEV in the germline V gene (reference sequence). The CDR3: CASSLLYSDFLSYEQYF. DNA for the CDR3: TGTGCCAGCAGTTTATTATATTCGGACTTCCTAAGCTACGAGCAGTACTTC.

This rearrangement joins TRBV20-1 to TRBJ2-3, with D hard to call. Germline V gene sequence: CDR1 DFQATT, CDR2 SNEGSKA (reference sequence). The CDR3 consists of 14 residues. V shed 3 bases and J shed 1 base, with 11 bases lying between them. CDR3 in DNA: TGCAGTGCTAGTGCGGAGACCCGCACAGATACGCAGTATTTT. It codes for CSASAETRTDTQYF.

The rearrangement uses TRBV6-1 and TRBJ1-1; no firm D call. The V gene lost 2 bases and the J gene lost 1 base, with 11 bases spanning the gap. Looked up from germline, CDR1 is MNHNS and CDR2 is SASEGT. The CDR3 contains 15 residues. The CDR3 DNA sequence: TGTGCCAGCAGTGAAAACCGCGGAGCGAACACTGAAGCTTTCTTT. This sequence encodes CASSENRGANTEAFF.

In this sample, this clonotype turned up a few times. The V and J genes are TRBV3-1 and TRBJ2-1; 10 bases align to TRBD2. This CDR3 region has 19 residues. V lost 0 bases and J lost 0; bases outside the gene matches: 8. Germline loops: CDR1 LGHDT, CDR2 YNNKEL (reference sequence). The CDR3: CASSQDLTSGASSYNEQFF. In DNA, the CDR3 is TGTGCCAGCAGCCAAGATCTAACTAGCGGGGCCAGCTCCTACAATGAGCAGTTCTTC.

The chain employs TRBV5-1 and TRBJ1-2, with 11 bases matching TRBD1. Germline V gives CDR1 SGHRS, CDR2 YFSETQ. CDR3 length: 17 amino acids. With 0 bases clipped from V and 5 bases from J, the junction kept 9 bases outside the gene matches. CDR3 in amino acids: CASSLAVGTGGWYGYTF. CDR3 nucleotide sequence: TGCGCCAGCAGCTTGGCGGTCGGGACAGGGGGATGGTATGGCTACACCTTC.

Concerning this clonotype itself: A far larger clone is just one base off, so this is likely a read error. This chain connects TRBV13 to TRBJ2-4; D gene ambiguous. CDR1 is PRHDT, CDR2 FYEKMQ, per germline (reference sequence). The CDR3 is 13 residues long. Between the trimmed V and J ends, which lost 0 bases and 13 bases, there was a span of 13 bases. As DNA, the CDR3 is TGTGCCAGCAGCTTAGGACAGTTCTACGGGCAGTACTTC. Translated: CASSLGQFYGQYF.

This clonotype occurred a few times. The gene calls are TRBV5-5 and TRBJ1-2; weak D call: TRBD1 (5 bases). V lost 0 bases and J 4 bases, leaving 22 bases between the germline ends. The CDR3 is 18 amino acids. In germline, CDR1 is SGHKS, CDR2 YYEKEE (reference sequence). CDR3 coding DNA: TGTGCCAGCAGCTTGGTGATCAGTTTTCAGGGCGGGGGCTATGGCTACACCTTC. Protein sequence: CASSLVISFQGGGYGYTF.

This clonotype was picked up a small number of times. The rearrangement joins TRBV5-1 to TRBJ1-5; no clear D. Germline V lookup: CDR1 SGHRS, CDR2 YFSETQ. The germline V and J ends were trimmed by 4 bases and 2 bases, with 10 bases remaining between them. CDR3 size: 14 residues. The chain's CDR3 is CASSLPSGNQPQHF. CDR3 sequence (DNA): TGCGCCAGCAGCCTTCCTTCGGGCAATCAGCCCCAGCATTTT.

V usage is TRBV2 and J usage is TRBJ2-7, with unresolved D. Looked up from germline, CDR1 is SNHLY and CDR2 is FYNNEI. The CDR3 length is 15 residues. The V end was cut by 1 base, the J end by 0 bases, with 10 bases between. The CDR3: CASSEENGSSYEQYF. DNA of the CDR3: TGTGCCAGCAGTGAAGAGAATGGCAGCTCCTACGAGCAGTACTTC. The full variable domain, rest sourced from reference TRBV2 and TRBJ2-7, is EPEVTQTPSHQVTQMGQEVILRCVPISNHLYFYWYRQILGQKVEFLVSFYNNEISEKSEIFDDQFSVERPDGSNFTLKIRSTKLEDSAMYFCASSEENGSSYEQYFGPGTRLTVT.

This chain uses TRBV7-9 with TRBJ2-1; 8 bases fit TRBD2. Germline CDR1 SEHNR, CDR2 FQNEAQ (reference sequence). The CDR3 runs to 20 residues. Trimming cost V 7 bases and J 3 bases; bases outside gene matches: 23. The CDR3 sequence is CASTFLRTSLLPHGYNEQFF. The CDR3 DNA sequence: TGTGCCAGCACCTTCCTCAGGACTAGCCTTCTCCCACATGGCTACAATGAGCAGTTCTTC.

V usage is TRBV7-9 and J usage is TRBJ2-7, with 8 bases identical to TRBD1. Germline trimming cut 11 bases from V and 1 base from J; bases unmatched to any gene: 4. CDR3 size: 12 residues. Germline V CDR1 and CDR2: SEHNR, FQNEAQ (reference sequence). CDR3 DNA: TGTGCCGGGGGACAGGAATCCTACGAGCAGTACTTC. It encodes CAGGQESYEQYF.

Concerning this clonotype itself: An end of the junction differs from the germline gene, which may be a read error. V is TRBV4-1 and J is TRBJ2-7; 7 bases map to TRBD1. The CDR3 length is 15 residues. The germline V gene encodes CDR1 MGHRA and CDR2 YSYEKL. The CDR3 nucleotides are TGCACCAGCAGCCAAGGATTAAGACAGGGAGACGAGCAGTACTTC. Amino acid sequence: CTSSQGLRQGDEQYF.